Sequencing of this T cell receptor beta chain was carried out in a study of monozygotic twins with inflammatory bowel disease. TCRdb reprocessed the 5' RACE reads, with one entry per CDR3 protein and no DNA. The sample's table shows 300,000 to 450,000 distinct CDR3 sequences. Total RNA isolation used whole blood (no T cell sorting was performed). Germline loops: CDR1 SGHNT, CDR2 YYREEE (reference sequence). The CDR3 loop spans 14 amino acids. The sequence was collected from a human donor with ulcerative colitis or Crohn's disease, or a healthy co-twin of an affected twin (not recorded which). The chain recombines TRBV5-4 with TRBJ1-2; TCRdb's D call of TRBD1 is untestable without DNA. Sequencing input: blood. This chain's CDR3 is CASSLVKGADGYTF.